This TCR beta chain was identified during a study of blood T cell repertoires in COVID-19. Sequencing used immunoSEQ multiplex PCR; TCRdb keeps in-frame clones, though not all of them. The sample includes tens of thousands of clones, 83% of them seen just once. The CDR3 is made up of 16 amino acids. V shed 3 bases and J shed 15 bases, with 28 bases lying between them. Germline lookup yields CDR1 SGHRS and CDR2 YFSETQ. The chain uses TRBV5-1 and TRBJ2-1, with a possible D match to TRBD2 (7 bases). The source material was peripheral blood. This sequence was found in a woman older than 75 with acute or convalescent COVID-19. The CDR3 sequence is CASSSEGGAQGFSRFF. DNA for the CDR3: TGCGCCAGCAGCTCCGAAGGGGGGGCCCAGGGATTTTCAAGGTTCTTC.